This T cell receptor (beta chain) originates from a study of T-cell reconstitution after alpha-beta-depleted transplantation in children. A remark on this clonotype: Its target is unknown.

The study, taken as a whole, reports: Alpha-beta T cells present about two months after transplant were reported to originate from several hundred expanded graft clones.

TCRbeta library preparation incorporated unique molecular identifiers. TCRdb ran MiXCR on the PCR reads and lists one entry per CDR3 protein. The repertoire holds about 900,000 distinct CDR3 sequences, with roughly 29% as singletons. V was clipped by 4 bases and J by 6 bases; unmatched bases: 6. CDR3 length: 15 residues. Germline-derived CDR1 and CDR2 are SGHRS and YFSETQ. The sample here was PBMCs, mostly from graft donor cells, taken 360 days after TCRalphabeta/CD19-depleted stem cell transplant. The rearrangement joins TRBV5-1 to TRBJ2-1; 11 bases fit TRBD2. The clonotype originates from a boy younger than two who had a stem cell transplant for SCID, so the T cells may come from the graft donor. The CDR3 DNA is TGCGCCAGCAGCCTGACTAGCGGGGAGGCCAATGAGCAGTTCTTC. Amino acids: CASSLTSGEANEQFF.